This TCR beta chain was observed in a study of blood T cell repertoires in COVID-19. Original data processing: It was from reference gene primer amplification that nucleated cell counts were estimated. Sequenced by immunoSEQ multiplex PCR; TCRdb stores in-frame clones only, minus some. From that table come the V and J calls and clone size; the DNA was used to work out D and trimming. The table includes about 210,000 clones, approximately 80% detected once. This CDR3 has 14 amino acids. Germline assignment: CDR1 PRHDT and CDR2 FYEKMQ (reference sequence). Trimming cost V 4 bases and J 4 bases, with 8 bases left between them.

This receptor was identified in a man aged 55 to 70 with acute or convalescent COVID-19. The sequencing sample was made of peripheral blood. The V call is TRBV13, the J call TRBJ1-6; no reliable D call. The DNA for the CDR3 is TGTGCCAGCAGCTCTCGGGGTTATAATTCACCCCTCCACTTT. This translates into CASSSRGYNSPLHF. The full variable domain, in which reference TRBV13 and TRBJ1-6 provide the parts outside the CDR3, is AAGVIQSPRHLIKEKRETATLKCYPIPRHDTVYWYQQGPGQDPQFLISFYEKMQSDKGSIPDRFSAQQFSDYHSELNMSSLELGDSALYFCASSSRGYNSPLHFGNGTRLTVT.